This passage covers 11 T cell receptor beta chains from one sample sequenced in a study of long-term antiretroviral therapy in people with HIV. A v3.0 immunoSEQ assay was performed at survey level. Profiling relied on immunoSEQ multiplex PCR, and the TCRdb table lists in-frame clones only, not all of them. The sample carries about 30,000 clones, around 95% recorded once. Here the sequenced sample was unsorted PBMCs, taken 5.3 years after starting antiretroviral therapy. The source is a man younger than 40 with HIV.

The V gene is TRBV27, the J gene TRBJ1-2; a possible D gene is TRBD1 (6 bases). This CDR3 is built from 15 residues. Trimming took 6 bases from V and 0 from J, leaving 14 bases between them. The germline CDR1 and CDR2 sequences are MNHEY and SMNVEV (reference sequence). The CDR3 sequence: CASRTRGRANYGYTF. CDR3 bases: TGTGCCAGCAGGACCAGGGGAAGAGCTAACTATGGCTACACCTTC.

V and J are TRBV5-6 and TRBJ2-5; D is unresolved. V was shortened by 0 bases and J by 7 bases, with 16 bases between the two germline ends. The CDR3 has 15 amino acids. Germline loops: CDR1 SGHDT, CDR2 YYEEEE. The DNA for the CDR3 is TGTGCCAGCAGCTTGGAGGGTAGGTCGATTGGGACCCAGTACTTC. Translation gives CASSLEGRSIGTQYF.

The rearrangement joins TRBV5-6 to TRBJ2-7, with D tentatively TRBD1 (5 bases). CDR1 is SGHDT, CDR2 YYEEEE, per germline. CDR3 length: 14 residues. V lost 2 bases to trimming and J lost 1 base, with 10 bases between them. In DNA, the CDR3 is TGTGCCAGCAGCTTTTGGGGCAGTTCCTACGAGCAGTACTTC. It encodes CASSFWGSSYEQYF.

The rearrangement uses TRBV19 and TRBJ2-7; the D is unclear. CDR3 length equals 14 residues. CDR1 is LNHDA, CDR2 SQIVND, per germline (reference sequence). Trimming stripped 3 bases from V and 2 bases from J, with 11 bases between. The DNA for the CDR3 is TGTGCCAGTAGTATTTATGGCGAAGCCTACGAGCAGTACTTC. It encodes CASSIYGEAYEQYF.

The chain is built from TRBV19 and TRBJ2-1, with TRBD2 matching 10 bases. V was clipped by 6 bases and J by 7 bases; unmatched bases: 12. CDR1 and CDR2 from the germline V gene are LNHDA and SQIVND (reference sequence). This CDR3 is built from 16 residues. DNA for the CDR3: TGTGCCAGTAGCCAATACCCGGGACTAGCGACGAATGAGCAGTTCTTC. It yields the protein CASSQYPGLATNEQFF.

This clone was recorded only once. V gene TRBV7-2 combines with J gene TRBJ2-7; D perhaps matches TRBD2 (6 bases). Germline CDR1 reads SGHTA; CDR2 reads FQGNSA. The CDR3 runs 14 residues. V dropped 0 bases and J dropped 4 bases, with 10 bases sitting between them. DNA for the CDR3: TGTGCCAGCAGCTTAGCGGAGGGGTTTTACGAGCAGTACTTC. This codes for CASSLAEGFYEQYF.

The CDR3 DNA sequence: TGTGCCAGCAGTCCAACGGAAGCCGGGAGGAGGGGCGGGGAGCTGTTTTTT. It translates to CASSPTEAGRRGGELFF. The chain joins TRBV7-3 to TRBJ2-2; 7 bases are shared with TRBD2. Trimming cost V 6 bases and J 7 bases; bases outside gene matches: 17. The germline V gene encodes CDR1 SGHTA and CDR2 FQGTGA. The CDR3 is 17 amino acids.

The chain couples TRBV19 to TRBJ1-4; D call uncertain. Trimming shortened V by 3 bases and J by 8 bases, and 4 bases separated the two germline ends. The germline CDR1 and CDR2 sequences are LNHDA and SQIVND (reference sequence). The CDR3 extends over 11 amino acids. The CDR3 region has the DNA TGTGCCAGTAGTATGAGAGAAAAACTGTTTTTT. Translated, it gives CASSMREKLFF. Supplemented by reference TRBV19 and TRBJ1-4, the full variable domain reads DGGITQSPKYLFRKEGQNVTLSCEQNLNHDAMYWYRQDPGQGLRLIYYSQIVNDFQKGDIAEGYSVSREKKESFPLTVTSAQKNPTAFYLCASSMREKLFFGSGTQLSVL.

The rearrangement uses TRBV10-2 and TRBJ1-1; D is ambiguous. Between the trimmed V and J ends, which lost 2 bases and 4 bases, there was a span of 14 bases. The CDR3 contains 15 residues. Germline V gives CDR1 WSHSY, CDR2 SAAADI. The CDR3, as DNA: TGCGCCAGCAGTGAGGAGGTGAAGGGAGCCACTGAAGCTTTCTTT. It translates to CASSEEVKGATEAFF.

The chain uses TRBV6-5 and TRBJ2-3; 12 nucleotides line up with TRBD2. Trimming cost V 4 bases and J 2 bases; bases outside gene matches: 4. The CDR3 runs 16 residues. Per germline, CDR1 MNHEY and CDR2 SVGAGI. The CDR3 region is CASSSGLAGYTDTQYF. CDR3 bases: TGTGCCAGCAGTTCAGGACTAGCGGGGTACACAGATACGCAGTATTTT.

The chain has TRBV4-1 and TRBJ2-3; 7 nucleotides match TRBD1. There are 16 residues in the CDR3. Germline trimming cut 0 bases from V and 4 bases from J; bases unmatched to any gene: 7. Germline V lookup: CDR1 MGHRA, CDR2 YSYEKL. CDR3 DNA: TGCGCCAGCAGCCAAGAAGGAACAGGGGATGCAGATACGCAGTATTTT. This codes for CASSQEGTGDADTQYF.